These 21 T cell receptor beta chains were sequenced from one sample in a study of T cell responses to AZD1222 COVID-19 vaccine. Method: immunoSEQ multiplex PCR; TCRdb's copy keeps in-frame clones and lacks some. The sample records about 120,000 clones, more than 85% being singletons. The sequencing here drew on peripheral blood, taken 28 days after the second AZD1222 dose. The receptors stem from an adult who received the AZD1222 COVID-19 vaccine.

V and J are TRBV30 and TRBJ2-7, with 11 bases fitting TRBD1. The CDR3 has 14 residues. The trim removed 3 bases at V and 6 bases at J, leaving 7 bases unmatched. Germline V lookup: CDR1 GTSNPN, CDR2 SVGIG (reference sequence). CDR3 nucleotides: TGTGCCTGGAGCCCGGGACAGGGGGTTGTCGAGCAGTACTTC. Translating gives CAWSPGQGVVEQYF.

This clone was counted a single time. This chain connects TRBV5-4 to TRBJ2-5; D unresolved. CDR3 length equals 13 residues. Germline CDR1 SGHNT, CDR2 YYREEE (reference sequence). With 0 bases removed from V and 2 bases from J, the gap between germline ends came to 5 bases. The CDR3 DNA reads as TGTGCCAGCAGCTTGGACAGACAAGAGACCCAGTACTTC. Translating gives CASSLDRQETQYF.

This CDR3 is CASSKRTGGLNYGYTF. The CDR3 DNA follows: TGTGCCAGCAGTAAAAGGACAGGGGGCTTGAACTATGGCTACACCTTC. V gene TRBV2 combines with J gene TRBJ1-2; 11 positions agree with TRBD1. V dropped 5 bases and J dropped 2; count of bases not matched to a gene: 7. Germline V CDR1 and CDR2: SNHLY, FYNNEI. CDR3 length: 16 amino acids. Full variable domain (remainder filled in from reference TRBV2 and TRBJ1-2): EPEVTQTPSHQVTQMGQEVILRCVPISNHLYFYWYRQILGQKVEFLVSFYNNEISEKSEIFDDQFSVERPDGSNFTLKIRSTKLEDSAMYFCASSKRTGGLNYGYTFGSGTRLTVV.

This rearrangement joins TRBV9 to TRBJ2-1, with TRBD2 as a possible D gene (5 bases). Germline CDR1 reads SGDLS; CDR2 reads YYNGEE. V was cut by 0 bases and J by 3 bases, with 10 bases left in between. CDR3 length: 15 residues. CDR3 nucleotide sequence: TGTGCCAGCAGCGTAGCTCCGGGGAGCTACAATGAGCAGTTCTTC. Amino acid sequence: CASSVAPGSYNEQFF.

The CDR3, as DNA: TGTGCCAGCAGCCCGGGACTAGCAATGGAGACCCAGTACTTC. As protein: CASSPGLAMETQYF. The rearrangement uses TRBV5-4 and TRBJ2-5, with 9 positions matching TRBD2. The CDR3 spans 14 residues. J was trimmed by 5 bases and V by 4 bases; bases with no gene match: 6. Germline V gene data show CDR1 as SGHNT and CDR2 as YYREEE (reference sequence).

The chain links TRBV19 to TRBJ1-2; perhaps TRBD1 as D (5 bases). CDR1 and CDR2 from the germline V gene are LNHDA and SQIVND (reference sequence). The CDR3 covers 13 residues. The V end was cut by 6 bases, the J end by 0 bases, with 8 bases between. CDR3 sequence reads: CASRGRANYGYTF. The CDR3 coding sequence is TGTGCCAGTAGGGGCAGGGCTAACTATGGCTACACCTTC.

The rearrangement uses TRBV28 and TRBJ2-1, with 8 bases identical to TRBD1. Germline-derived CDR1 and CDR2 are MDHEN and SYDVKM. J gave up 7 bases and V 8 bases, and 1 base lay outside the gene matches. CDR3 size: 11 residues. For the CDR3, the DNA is TGTGCCAGCCGACAGGGGAATGAGCAGTTCTTC. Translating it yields CASRQGNEQFF. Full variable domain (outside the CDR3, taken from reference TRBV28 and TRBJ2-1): DVKVTQSSRYLVKRTGEKVFLECVQDMDHENMFWYRQDPGLGLRLIYFSYDVKMKEKGDIPEGYSVSREKKERFSLILESASTNQTSMYLCASRQGNEQFFGPGTRLTVL.

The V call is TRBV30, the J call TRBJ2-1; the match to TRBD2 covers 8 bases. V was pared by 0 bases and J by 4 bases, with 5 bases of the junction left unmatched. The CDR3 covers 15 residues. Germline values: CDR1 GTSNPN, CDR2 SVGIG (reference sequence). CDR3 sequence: CAWSVGSGVYNEQFF. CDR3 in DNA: TGTGCCTGGAGTGTAGGTAGCGGGGTATACAATGAGCAGTTCTTC.

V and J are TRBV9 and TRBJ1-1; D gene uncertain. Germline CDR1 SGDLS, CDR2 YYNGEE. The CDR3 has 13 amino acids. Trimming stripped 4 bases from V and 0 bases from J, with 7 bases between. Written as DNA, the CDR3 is TGTGCCAGCAGCCCCGGTATGAACACTGAAGCTTTCTTT. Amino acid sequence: CASSPGMNTEAFF.

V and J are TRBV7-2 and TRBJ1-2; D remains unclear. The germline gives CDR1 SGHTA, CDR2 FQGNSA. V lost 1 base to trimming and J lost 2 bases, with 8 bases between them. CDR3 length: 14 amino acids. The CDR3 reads CASSLEATNYGYTF. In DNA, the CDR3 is TGTGCCAGCAGCTTAGAGGCGACGAACTATGGCTACACCTTC.

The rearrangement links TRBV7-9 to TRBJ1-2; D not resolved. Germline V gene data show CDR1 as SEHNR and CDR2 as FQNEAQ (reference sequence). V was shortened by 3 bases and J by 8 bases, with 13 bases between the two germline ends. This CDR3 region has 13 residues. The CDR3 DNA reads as TGTGCCAGCAGCTTTGAGTACCTGGGAGGCTACACCTTC. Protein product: CASSFEYLGGYTF. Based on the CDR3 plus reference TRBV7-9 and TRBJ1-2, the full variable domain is DTGVSQNPRHKITKRGQNVTFRCDPISEHNRLYWYRQTLGQGPEFLTYFQNEAQLEKSRLLSDRFSAERPKGSFSTLEIQRTEQGDSAMYLCASSFEYLGGYTFGSGTRLTVV.

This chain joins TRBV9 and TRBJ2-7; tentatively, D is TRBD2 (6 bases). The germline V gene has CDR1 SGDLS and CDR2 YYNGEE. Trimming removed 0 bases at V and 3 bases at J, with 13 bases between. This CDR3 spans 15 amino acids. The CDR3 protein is CASSVATGEFYEQYF. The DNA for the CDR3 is TGTGCCAGCAGCGTAGCTACGGGGGAATTCTACGAGCAGTACTTC.

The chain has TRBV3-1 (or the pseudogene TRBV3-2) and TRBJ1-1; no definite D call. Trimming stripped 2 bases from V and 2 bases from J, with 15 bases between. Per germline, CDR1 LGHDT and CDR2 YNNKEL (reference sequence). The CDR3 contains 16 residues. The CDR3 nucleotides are TGTGCCAGCAGCCAAAATTCGGGGAGGTCCAACACTGAAGCTTTCTTT. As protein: CASSQNSGRSNTEAFF.

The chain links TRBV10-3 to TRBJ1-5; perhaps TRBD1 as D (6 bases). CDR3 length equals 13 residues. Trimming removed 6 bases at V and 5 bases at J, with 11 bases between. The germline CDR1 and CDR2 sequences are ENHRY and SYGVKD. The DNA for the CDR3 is TGTGCCATCAGCAAGGGGGAGGATCAGCCCCAGCATTTT. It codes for CAISKGEDQPQHF.

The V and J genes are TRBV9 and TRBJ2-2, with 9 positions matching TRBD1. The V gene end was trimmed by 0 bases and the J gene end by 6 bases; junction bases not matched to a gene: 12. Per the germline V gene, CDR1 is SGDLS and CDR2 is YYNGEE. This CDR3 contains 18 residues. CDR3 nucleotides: TGTGCCAGCAGCGTAGCCCCTCTTGGGACAGGGACGGCCGGGGAGCTGTTTTTT. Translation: CASSVAPLGTGTAGELFF.

CDR3 sequence reads: CASSSAGGPHTGELFF. CDR3 nucleotide sequence: TGTGCCAGCAGTTCAGCGGGGGGACCCCACACCGGGGAGCTGTTTTTT. V is TRBV28 and J is TRBJ2-2; 9 positions match TRBD2. V gave up 4 bases and J gave up 3 bases; unmatched junction bases: 6. This CDR3 region has 16 residues. CDR1 is MDHEN and CDR2 is SYDVKM in the germline V gene.

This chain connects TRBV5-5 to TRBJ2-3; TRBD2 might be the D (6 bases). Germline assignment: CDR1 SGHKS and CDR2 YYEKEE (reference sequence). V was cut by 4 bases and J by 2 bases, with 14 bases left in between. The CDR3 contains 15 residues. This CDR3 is CASSAYSGFTDTQYF. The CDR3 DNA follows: TGTGCCAGCAGCGCCTATAGCGGCTTCACAGATACGCAGTATTTT.

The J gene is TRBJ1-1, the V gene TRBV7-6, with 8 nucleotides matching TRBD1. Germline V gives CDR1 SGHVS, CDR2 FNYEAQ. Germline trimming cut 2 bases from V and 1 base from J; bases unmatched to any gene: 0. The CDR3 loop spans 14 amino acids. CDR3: CASSLQGANTEAFF. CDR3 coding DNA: TGTGCCAGCAGCTTACAGGGGGCGAACACTGAAGCTTTCTTT.

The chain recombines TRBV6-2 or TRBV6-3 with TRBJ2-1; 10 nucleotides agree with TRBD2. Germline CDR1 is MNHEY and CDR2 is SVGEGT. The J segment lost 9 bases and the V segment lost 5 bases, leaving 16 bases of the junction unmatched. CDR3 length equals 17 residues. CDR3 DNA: TGTGCCAGCAGTAGATTTGGGACTAGCGTAAAGAGGGGTGAGCAGTTCTTC. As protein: CASSRFGTSVKRGEQFF.

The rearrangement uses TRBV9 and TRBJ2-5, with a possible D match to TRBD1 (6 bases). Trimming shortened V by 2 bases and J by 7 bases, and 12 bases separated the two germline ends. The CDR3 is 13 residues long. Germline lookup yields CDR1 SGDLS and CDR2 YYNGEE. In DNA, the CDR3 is TGTGCCAGCAGCGTCACAGGGTTCGGGACCCAGTACTTC. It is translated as CASSVTGFGTQYF.

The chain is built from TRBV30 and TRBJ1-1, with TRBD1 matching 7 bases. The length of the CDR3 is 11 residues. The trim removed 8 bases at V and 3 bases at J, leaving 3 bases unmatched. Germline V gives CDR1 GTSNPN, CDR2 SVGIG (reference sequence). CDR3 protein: CALGQYTEAFF. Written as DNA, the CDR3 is TGTGCCCTGGGACAGTACACTGAAGCTTTCTTT. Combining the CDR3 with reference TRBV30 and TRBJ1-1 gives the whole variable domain SQTIHQWPATLVQPVGSPLSLECTVEGTSNPNLYWYRQAAGRGLQLLFYSVGIGQISSEVPQNLSASRPQDRQFILSSKKLLLSDSGFYLCALGQYTEAFFGQGTRLTVV.